These T cell receptor beta chains were read from a single sample in a study of shared clonotypes between healthy human individuals. Produced via immunoSEQ multiplex PCR; TCRdb's table is partial and in-frame only. The table records roughly 2.2 million clones, 85% to 95% of them present only once. The specimen sequenced was naive CD4+ T cells from PBMCs. These receptors were obtained from a man aged 18 to 35 in good health. Some clones in this sample may be carry-over from other donors' samples. Each CDR3 is given with its conserved first and last residue. The D gene is left open where the match is weak. Size is omitted from some rows. Given values are once, few, many or a class for expanded clones.

>-|TRBV30|TRBJ1-1|few
CAWSVHGGWNTEAFF
TGTGCCTGGAGTGTACATGGGGGCTGGAACACTGAAGCTTTCTTT
>TRBD2|TRBV7-3|TRBJ2-1|-
CASSIAGTRGNEQFF
TGTGCCAGCAGCATCGCCGGGACTAGGGGCAATGAGCAGTTCTTC
>-|TRBV5-1|TRBJ1-1|-
CASSDQGFGNEAFF
TGCGCCAGCAGCGACCAGGGCTTTGGGAATGAAGCTTTCTTT
>TRBD2|TRBV15|TRBJ2-5|-
CATSGLRGSQGTQYF
TGTGCCACCAGCGGACTCCGCGGGAGTCAGGGGACCCAGTACTTC
>-|TRBV7-9|TRBJ2-7|-
CASSIQVGANYEQYF
TGTGCCAGCAGCATCCAAGTCGGTGCCAACTACGAGCAGTACTTC
>-|TRBV5-4|TRBJ2-7|-
CASSSVGREQYF
TGTGCCAGCAGCTCCGTTGGTCGAGAGCAGTACTTC
>TRBD1|TRBV18|TRBJ1-1|-
CASSPSPGQGNTEAFF
TGTGCCAGCTCACCATCTCCGGGACAGGGGAACACTGAAGCTTTCTTT
>-|TRBV27|TRBJ1-5|-
CASRKQGVSSNQPQHF
TGTGCCAGCAGAAAACAGGGAGTCTCTAGCAATCAGCCCCAGCATTTT
>-|TRBV7-8|TRBJ2-7|-
CASSPQGLSYEQYF
TGTGCCAGCAGCCCCCAGGGCCTATCCTACGAGCAGTACTTC
>TRBD1|TRBV6-6|TRBJ1-1|-
CASSYLGTGPSEAFF
TGTGCCAGCAGTTACCTTGGGACAGGCCCCTCGGAAGCTTTCTTT
>TRBD2|TRBV4-1|TRBJ2-3|once
CASSQDLKRASGWRDTQYF
TGCGCCAGCAGCCAAGATCTTAAAAGGGCTAGCGGGTGGCGGGATACGCAGTATTTT
>TRBD1|TRBV2|TRBJ1-2|-
CASREELDRDYGYTF
TGTGCCAGCAGGGAAGAGTTGGACAGGGACTATGGCTACACCTTC
>-|TRBV7-3|TRBJ2-3|-
CASSPGGEPQTQYF
TGTGCCAGCAGCCCCGGGGGCGAACCCCAAACGCAGTATTTT
>-|TRBV29-1|TRBJ2-1|-
CSVEGRGVEFF
TGCAGCGTTGAGGGCCGGGGCGTGGAGTTCTTC
>TRBD1|TRBV5-1|TRBJ1-5|-
CASSAGTGDLPQHF
TGCGCCAGCAGCGCCGGGACAGGAGATTTGCCCCAGCATTTT
>-|TRBV9|TRBJ2-1|-
CASSVMGGTSYNEQFF
TGTGCCAGCAGCGTAATGGGCGGGACCTCCTACAATGAGCAGTTCTTC
>-|TRBV4-3|TRBJ1-4|-
CASSLWVHGKLFF
TGCGCCAGCAGCCTTTGGGTCCATGGAAAACTGTTTTTT
>-|TRBV28|TRBJ2-7|-
CASRTQGPYEQYF
TGTGCCAGCAGAACACAGGGACCCTACGAGCAGTACTTC
>-|TRBV19|TRBJ2-3|-
CASSTSGGRLTDTQYF
TGTGCCAGTAGTACTTCCGGGGGGCGTCTGACAGATACGCAGTATTTT
>-|TRBV10-3|TRBJ2-2|-
CAISELGGELFF
TGTGCCATCAGTGAGCTAGGCGGGGAGCTGTTTTTT
>TRBD1|TRBV7-2|TRBJ1-5|-
CASSLGSSGTGWGPPQHF
TGTGCCAGCAGCTTAGGTAGTTCCGGGACAGGGTGGGGACCGCCCCAGCATTTT
>-|TRBV9|TRBJ1-2|-
CASSTVDNYGYTF
TGTGCCAGCAGCACAGTAGATAACTATGGCTACACCTTC
>-|TRBV6-5|TRBJ1-2|-
CASSSGANYGYTF
TGTGCCAGCAGTTCGGGGGCTAACTATGGCTACACCTTC
>-|TRBV30|TRBJ1-1|-
CAWLTQVTEAFF
TGTGCCTGGTTGACCCAGGTGACTGAAGCTTTCTTT
>TRBD1|TRBV29-1|TRBJ2-3|-
CSAGTGAPVTQYF
TGCAGCGCCGGGACAGGGGCGCCCGTTACGCAGTATTTT
>-|TRBV7-8|TRBJ2-7|-
CASSPDPGAYEQYF
TGTGCCAGCAGCCCCGATCCAGGGGCATACGAGCAGTACTTC
>-|TRBV28|TRBJ2-7|-
CASRLTGPSSYEQYF
TGTGCCAGCAGACTGACGGGACCGAGCTCCTACGAGCAGTACTTC
>TRBD1|TRBV7-2|TRBJ1-2|-
CASRTGGASLNYGYTF
TGTGCCAGCAGGACAGGGGGCGCATCCCTTAACTATGGCTACACCTTC
>-|TRBV7-6|TRBJ2-7|-
CASSSVDGTRSYEQYF
TGTGCCAGCAGCTCTGTTGACGGGACACGGTCCTACGAGCAGTACTTC
>-|TRBV4-2|TRBJ1-1|-
CASSLTVDLRYTEAFF
TGTGCCAGCAGCCTCACCGTGGACCTCCGCTACACTGAAGCTTTCTTT
>-|TRBV18|TRBJ1-5|-
CASSPALYQPQHF
TGTGCCAGCTCACCCGCCCTATATCAGCCCCAGCATTTT
>TRBD2|TRBV28|TRBJ2-1|-
CASSSSGSGSYNEQFF
TGTGCCAGCAGTTCTAGCGGGAGCGGGTCCTACAATGAGCAGTTCTTC
>-|TRBV19|TRBJ2-5|-
CASSIDSRASRETQYF
TGTGCCAGTAGTATAGATAGTCGGGCTAGTCGGGAGACCCAGTACTTC
>-|TRBV5-1|TRBJ2-1|-
CASSLVAGLGHEQFF
TGCGCCAGCAGCTTGGTGGCAGGGTTGGGTCATGAGCAGTTCTTC
>TRBD1|TRBV5-1|TRBJ1-2|-
CASSARDRGFYTF
TGCGCCAGCAGCGCGAGGGACAGGGGGTTTTACACCTTC
>TRBD1|TRBV5-4|TRBJ2-1|-
CASSKPGTATYNEQFF
TGTGCCAGCAGCAAACCCGGGACAGCGACCTACAATGAGCAGTTCTTC
>-|TRBV27|TRBJ2-5|-
CASSIRSFRAEETQYF
TGTGCCAGCAGCATAAGGAGTTTTCGGGCAGAAGAGACCCAGTACTTC
>TRBD1|TRBV6-5|TRBJ2-7|-
CASSSTGTYEQYF
TGTGCCAGCAGTTCGACAGGGACCTACGAGCAGTACTTC
>TRBD1|TRBV5-4|TRBJ2-7|once
CASNPGTGVYEQYF
TGTGCCAGCAACCCCGGGACAGGGGTCTACGAGCAGTACTTC
>TRBD1|TRBV19|TRBJ1-4|-
CASSDRDGEKLFF
TGTGCCAGTAGCGACAGGGATGGTGAAAAACTGTTTTTT
>-|TRBV5-1|TRBJ2-5|-
CASSLGQIEETQYF
TGCGCCAGCAGCTTGGGGCAGATCGAAGAGACCCAGTACTTC
>TRBD1|TRBV28|TRBJ1-5|-
CASSSVGTGSNQPQHF
TGTGCCAGCAGTTCCGTCGGGACAGGGAGCAATCAGCCCCAGCATTTT
>TRBD2|TRBV29-1|TRBJ2-3|-
CSTPGLAGVTDTQYF
TGCAGCACCCCGGGACTAGCGGGAGTAACAGATACGCAGTATTTT
>-|TRBV27|TRBJ1-2|-
CAIGGPRLVVPFYGYTF
TGTGCCATTGGAGGCCCCCGCTTAGTGGTCCCGTTCTATGGCTACACCTTC
>-|TRBV14|TRBJ2-5|-
CASSLRPGETQYF
TGTGCCAGCAGCCTCAGACCGGGGGAGACCCAGTACTTC